This T cell receptor beta chain was captured in a study of blood T cell repertoires in COVID-19. Study background: Sources were T cells, B-cell-depleted T cells, or PBMCs; the material itself was cDNA or gDNA.

J gave up 6 bases and V 2 bases, and 11 bases lay outside the gene matches. The CDR3 has 16 residues. CDR1 and CDR2 from the germline V gene are SGHDN and FVKESK. Authors' methods: Amplification with reference gene primers provided the estimates of nucleated cell counts. Data came from immunoSEQ multiplex PCR; TCRdb stores just in-frame clones and leaves some out. Clonal size and the V and J genes are those of that table, whereas D and trimming came from the DNA. The data show around 170,000 clones, with about 86% seen just once and approximately 15% held by the top ten. Source material: peripheral blood. The receptor's source is a man aged 25 to 40 with active or convalescent COVID-19. The genes are TRBV14 and TRBJ2-7; 9 bases agree with TRBD2. This CDR3 is CASSQPAGGPSGEQYF. CDR3 DNA sequence: TGTGCCAGCAGCCAACCTGCGGGAGGGCCTAGTGGCGAGCAGTACTTC.